The rows below give T cell receptor beta chains drawn from one sample of a study of tumor-infiltrating lymphocytes in localized non-small cell lung cancer. Sequenced by immunoSEQ multiplex PCR; TCRdb stores in-frame clones only, minus some. In the table there are roughly 20,000 clones, about 80% of which are singletons. Sequenced input: lung tumor tissue. These TCRs come from a human donor with non-small cell lung cancer. The CDR3 runs from the conserved cysteine through the conserved F or W. The order of the fields is V gene, D gene, J gene, clone size, CDR3 DNA, CDR3 protein. A D gene is named only where the DNA matches it firmly. Clone size is shown for a subset of rows, as once, few, many or a class of expanded clone.

V gene: TRBV12-5; D gene: TRBD2; J gene: TRBJ2-1; clone size: -; CDR3 DNA: TGTGCTAGTGGTTTGGCCATACTAGCGGGAGGTAATGAGCAGTTCTTC; CDR3 protein: CASGLAILAGGNEQFF
V gene: TRBV7-9; D gene: -; J gene: TRBJ2-1; clone size: few; CDR3 DNA: TGTGCCAGCAGCTTAGTGGGGGGGCGGGACCGCCGAGGGAATGAGCAGTTCTTC; CDR3 protein: CASSLVGGRDRRGNEQFF
V gene: TRBV5-4; D gene: TRBD2; J gene: TRBJ2-1; clone size: -; CDR3 DNA: TGTGCCAGCAGCTTGGTGGGACTAGCACCTAACAATGAGCAGTTCTTC; CDR3 protein: CASSLVGLAPNNEQFF
V gene: TRBV19; D gene: TRBD2; J gene: TRBJ2-1; clone size: -; CDR3 DNA: TGTGCCAGTAGTATAGGACTAGCGGGAATCTACAATGAGCAGTTCTTC; CDR3 protein: CASSIGLAGIYNEQFF
V gene: TRBV30; D gene: -; J gene: TRBJ1-3; clone size: -; CDR3 DNA: TGTGCCTGGAGAGCCTGGGTGGGTCACTCTGGAAACACCATATATTTT; CDR3 protein: CAWRAWVGHSGNTIYF
V gene: TRBV6-5; D gene: TRBD1; J gene: TRBJ2-5; clone size: few; CDR3 DNA: TGTGCCAGCAGGGGTGGACAGGGCCCGCAAGAGACCCAGTACTTC; CDR3 protein: CASRGGQGPQETQYF
V gene: TRBV30; D gene: -; J gene: TRBJ1-3; clone size: -; CDR3 DNA: TGTGCCTGGTCCAGGCGCTCTGGAAACACCATATATTTT; CDR3 protein: CAWSRRSGNTIYF
V gene: TRBV9; D gene: TRBD1; J gene: TRBJ2-1; clone size: -; CDR3 DNA: TGTGCCAGCAGCGTAGATCCCTCCGGGACAGGGATGGATGAGCAGTTCTTC; CDR3 protein: CASSVDPSGTGMDEQFF
V gene: TRBV7-9; D gene: -; J gene: TRBJ2-7; clone size: -; CDR3 DNA: TGTGCCAGCAGGCACTACGAGCAGTACTTC; CDR3 protein: CASRHYEQYF
V gene: TRBV5-1; D gene: TRBD1; J gene: TRBJ1-2; clone size: -; CDR3 DNA: TGCGCCAGCAGCTCCGGGACAGGGTTCGACTATGGCTACACCTTC; CDR3 protein: CASSSGTGFDYGYTF
V gene: TRBV15; D gene: TRBD1; J gene: TRBJ2-7; clone size: -; CDR3 DNA: TGTGCCACCAGCGCGGGGACAGGGAACGAGCAGTACTTC; CDR3 protein: CATSAGTGNEQYF
V gene: TRBV7-2; D gene: TRBD1; J gene: TRBJ2-7; clone size: -; CDR3 DNA: TGTGCCAGCAGGCGCGACAGGGGGTCCTACGAGCAGTACTTC; CDR3 protein: CASRRDRGSYEQYF
V gene: TRBV2; D gene: TRBD1; J gene: TRBJ2-1; clone size: once; CDR3 DNA: TGTGCCAGCGGACGTCTGGACAGGGTCAACAATGAGCAGTTCTTC; CDR3 protein: CASGRLDRVNNEQFF
V gene: TRBV18; D gene: TRBD1; J gene: TRBJ2-7; clone size: -; CDR3 DNA: TGTGCCAGCTCACCTGTAGCGGGACAGGGGGTAACCGAGCAGTACTTC; CDR3 protein: CASSPVAGQGVTEQYF
V gene: TRBV7-8; D gene: -; J gene: TRBJ2-4; clone size: -; CDR3 DNA: TGTGCCAGTACCTCGGGACTCGTCAAAAACATTCAGTACTTC; CDR3 protein: CASTSGLVKNIQYF
V gene: TRBV11-2; D gene: TRBD1; J gene: TRBJ2-3; clone size: -; CDR3 DNA: TGTGCCAGCAGCTTAGGGACAGGCCGAGATACGCAGTATTTT; CDR3 protein: CASSLGTGRDTQYF
V gene: TRBV18; D gene: -; J gene: TRBJ2-7; clone size: -; CDR3 DNA: TGTGCCAGCTCACCAAAAGACTCCGAGTACGGGCAGTACTTC; CDR3 protein: CASSPKDSEYGQYF
V gene: TRBV5-1; D gene: -; J gene: TRBJ1-2; clone size: once; CDR3 DNA: TGCGCCAGCAGGGGAGGGCCGACACCGGATTTCTATGGCTACACCTTC; CDR3 protein: CASRGGPTPDFYGYTF
V gene: TRBV9; D gene: TRBD2; J gene: TRBJ2-1; clone size: -; CDR3 DNA: TGTGCCAGCAGCCCGGGACTAGCTGCCTTCAATGAGCAGTTCTTC; CDR3 protein: CASSPGLAAFNEQFF
V gene: TRBV14; D gene: -; J gene: TRBJ2-7; clone size: -; CDR3 DNA: TGTGCCAGCAGCCCCACGGGCACCTACGAGCAGTACTTC; CDR3 protein: CASSPTGTYEQYF
V gene: TRBV2; D gene: TRBD2; J gene: TRBJ2-5; clone size: -; CDR3 DNA: TGTGCCAGCAGTGGGAGCGGGAAAGAGACCCAGTACTTC; CDR3 protein: CASSGSGKETQYF
V gene: TRBV6-5; D gene: TRBD1; J gene: TRBJ1-1; clone size: -; CDR3 DNA: TGTGCCAGCAGTCAAACCCTACAGGGGAAGGCTTTCTTT; CDR3 protein: CASSQTLQGKAFF
V gene: TRBV15; D gene: -; J gene: TRBJ1-5; clone size: -; CDR3 DNA: TGTGCCACCAGCAGTGGGGGAGTCTTAGCGCCCCAGCATTTT; CDR3 protein: CATSSGGVLAPQHF
V gene: TRBV20-1; D gene: TRBD2; J gene: TRBJ2-1; clone size: -; CDR3 DNA: TGCAGTGCCGCGGGACTATCCCAGTTCTTC; CDR3 protein: CSAAGLSQFF
V gene: TRBV30; D gene: TRBD1; J gene: TRBJ1-2; clone size: -; CDR3 DNA: TGTGCCTGGACCGGAAACAGGGGGCTTGGCTACACCTTC; CDR3 protein: CAWTGNRGLGYTF
V gene: TRBV28; D gene: -; J gene: TRBJ1-2; clone size: -; CDR3 DNA: TGTGCCAGCAGACCGCAGGACAGAAACTATGGCTACACCTTC; CDR3 protein: CASRPQDRNYGYTF
V gene: TRBV6-6; D gene: -; J gene: TRBJ1-4; clone size: -; CDR3 DNA: TGTGCCAGCACCTTAACGCAGCTTGAAAAACTGTTTTTT; CDR3 protein: CASTLTQLEKLFF
V gene: TRBV10-3; D gene: -; J gene: TRBJ1-5; clone size: -; CDR3 DNA: TGTGCCATCAGTGAGTCACCCTACAAGGAACCCAGGCAGCCCCAGCATTTT; CDR3 protein: CAISESPYKEPRQPQHF
V gene: TRBV6-6; D gene: -; J gene: TRBJ1-5; clone size: -; CDR3 DNA: TGTGCCAGCCAATTAGAGGCCGCTGGCGGCAATCAGCCCCAGCATTTT; CDR3 protein: CASQLEAAGGNQPQHF
V gene: TRBV5-6; D gene: -; J gene: TRBJ1-1; clone size: -; CDR3 DNA: TGTGCCAGCAGCCTCCTCGGGTCTGCTTTCTTT; CDR3 protein: CASSLLGSAFF
V gene: TRBV4-3; D gene: -; J gene: TRBJ2-7; clone size: -; CDR3 DNA: TGCGCCAGCAGCCCCCAACTCCCCGGAACTTACTACGAGCAGTACTTC; CDR3 protein: CASSPQLPGTYYEQYF
V gene: TRBV4-3; D gene: -; J gene: TRBJ2-1; clone size: -; CDR3 DNA: TGCGCCAGCAGCCAAGATTTGGGGAAGGCGGCGCACAATGAGCAGTTCTTC; CDR3 protein: CASSQDLGKAAHNEQFF
V gene: TRBV5-1; D gene: TRBD1; J gene: TRBJ2-2; clone size: -; CDR3 DNA: TGCGCCAGCAGCTTGCAACAGGGGGTTGCAGGGGAGCTGTTTTTT; CDR3 protein: CASSLQQGVAGELFF
V gene: TRBV27; D gene: TRBD1; J gene: TRBJ1-2; clone size: -; CDR3 DNA: TGTGCCAGCAGTCCCGGGACAGGGATTTATGGCTACACCTTC; CDR3 protein: CASSPGTGIYGYTF
V gene: TRBV30; D gene: -; J gene: TRBJ1-5; clone size: -; CDR3 DNA: TGTGCCTGCTCTATGTTGGGGATCGATCAGCCCCAGCATTTT; CDR3 protein: CACSMLGIDQPQHF
V gene: TRBV5-1; D gene: -; J gene: TRBJ2-5; clone size: -; CDR3 DNA: TGCGCCAGCAGCTTGGCAGGACCTGGCCAAGAGACCCAGTACTTC; CDR3 protein: CASSLAGPGQETQYF
V gene: TRBV7-9; D gene: -; J gene: TRBJ2-5; clone size: -; CDR3 DNA: TGTGCCAGCAGCCATAGGTCGGCTATGGAGACCCAGTACTTC; CDR3 protein: CASSHRSAMETQYF
V gene: TRBV11-2; D gene: -; J gene: TRBJ1-2; clone size: -; CDR3 DNA: TGTGCCAGCAGCCTTACAAGTGAAGCTAACTATGGCTACACCTTC; CDR3 protein: CASSLTSEANYGYTF
V gene: TRBV6-5; D gene: -; J gene: TRBJ1-4; clone size: -; CDR3 DNA: TGTGCCAGCAGGCCAGTCGGTATTGAAAAACTGTTTTTT; CDR3 protein: CASRPVGIEKLFF
V gene: TRBV5-4; D gene: TRBD1; J gene: TRBJ2-3; clone size: -; CDR3 DNA: TGTGCCAGCACACAGGGGGCTACGCAGTATTTT; CDR3 protein: CASTQGATQYF
V gene: TRBV7-2; D gene: -; J gene: TRBJ2-1; clone size: -; CDR3 DNA: TGTGCCAGCTTGGGGACCCTTGCCTACAATGAGCAGTTCTTC; CDR3 protein: CASLGTLAYNEQFF
V gene: TRBV7-3; D gene: TRBD2; J gene: TRBJ2-3; clone size: -; CDR3 DNA: TGTGCCAGCAGCGACGGGACTAGCGAGGGCACAGATACGCAGTATTTT; CDR3 protein: CASSDGTSEGTDTQYF
V gene: TRBV10-3; D gene: -; J gene: TRBJ1-3; clone size: -; CDR3 DNA: TGTGCCATCAGTTCGGGGGGCTCTGGAAACACCATATATTTT; CDR3 protein: CAISSGGSGNTIYF
V gene: TRBV6-6; D gene: -; J gene: TRBJ1-2; clone size: -; CDR3 DNA: TGTGCCAGCAGTTACCCGAACGTAGCTGGCTACACCTTC; CDR3 protein: CASSYPNVAGYTF
V gene: TRBV7-3; D gene: -; J gene: TRBJ2-7; clone size: -; CDR3 DNA: TGTGCCAGCAGCTTAGGGGCTCTAGGGGAGCAGTACTTC; CDR3 protein: CASSLGALGEQYF